This passage covers 23 T cell receptor beta chains from one sample sequenced in a study of Graves' ophthalmopathy and Graves' hyperthyroidism. CDR3 regions of TCR beta were amplified from RNA transcripts. Following a first-round RT-PCR that used HTBI primers, a second-round multiplex PCR was carried out. Each CDR3 protein is one row after TCRdb ran MiXCR on the multiplex PCR reads. The top ten clones hold more than 5.5% of a sample with hundreds of thousands of distinct CDR3 sequences, 22% of them seen once. The sequencing input was peripheral blood. Receptor source: a young woman with stable Graves' hyperthyroidism. Some clones in this sample may be carry-over from other donors' samples.

This clonotype was seen many times. The genes are TRBV28 and TRBJ1-1, with 7 nucleotides matching TRBD1. Germline V gene lookup returns CDR1 MDHEN and CDR2 SYDVKM. V lost 5 bases and J lost 8; bases outside the gene matches: 14. The CDR3 has 15 amino acids. The CDR3 coding sequence is TGTGCCAGCAGTCCCACCGCGACAGGGACGTACGAAGCTTTCTTT. It translates to CASSPTATGTYEAFF.

This clonotype was detected many times. Written as DNA, the CDR3 is TGTGCCAGCAGCTTAGCCAGAAACCAAGAAGCTTTCTTT. Translation gives CASSLARNQEAFF. This chain connects TRBV7-2 to TRBJ1-1, with no clear D. The CDR3 extends over 13 amino acids. Germline V gene sequence: CDR1 SGHTA, CDR2 FQGNSA. V lost 0 bases to trimming and J lost 8 bases, with 10 bases between them.

This CDR3 reads CASSVRGGWGNTEAFF. Written as DNA, the CDR3 is TGTGCCAGCAGCGTACGTGGGGGCTGGGGGAACACTGAAGCTTTCTTT. The chain carries TRBV11-1 and TRBJ1-1; a possible D gene is TRBD1 (6 bases). Germline loops: CDR1 SGHAT, CDR2 FQDESV (reference sequence). The germline V and J ends were trimmed by 5 bases and 1 base, with 17 bases remaining between them. The length of the CDR3 is 16 residues.

The chain is built from TRBV12-3 or TRBV12-4 and TRBJ2-7; 9 positions agree with TRBD2. V shed 1 base and J 0 bases; nucleotides not matched to a gene: 1. CDR3 length: 15 residues. The chain's CDR3 is CASSLGLAVSYEQYF. The DNA of the CDR3 is TGTGCCAGCAGTTTAGGACTAGCGGTCTCCTACGAGCAGTACTTC.

This clonotype was found a few times. The chain combines TRBV7-8 with TRBJ1-2; D is ambiguous. The CDR3 sequence is 15 residues long. Trimming stripped 5 bases from V and 0 bases from J, with 13 bases between. From germline, CDR1 is SGHVS and CDR2 FQNEAQ. The CDR3 DNA reads TGTGCCAGCAGCGCTCAATTGGTGTCTAACTATGGCTACACCTTC. Translation: CASSAQLVSNYGYTF.

This clonotype was detected many times. This chain joins TRBV20-1 and TRBJ2-7, with 7 nucleotides matching TRBD2. This CDR3 comprises 13 residues. The germline CDR1 and CDR2 sequences are DFQATT and SNEGSKA (reference sequence). The ends lost 5 bases at V and 6 bases at J; junction bases unmatched: 10. CDR3 sequence: CSASKPGTTEQYF. The CDR3 DNA follows: TGCAGTGCTTCAAAACCGGGGACTACCGAGCAGTACTTC.

This clonotype was counted ten times or more. J is TRBJ2-2 and V is TRBV6-1; either TRBD1 or TRBD2 may fit D (5 bases each). The CDR3 is 15 amino acids. CDR1 and CDR2 from the germline V gene are MNHNS and SASEGT. V was cut by 6 bases and J by 4 bases, with 15 bases left in between. CDR3 nucleotides: TGTGCCAGCAGAGCCGGGACCTCGGGCACCGGGGAGCTGTTTTTT. Translating it yields CASRAGTSGTGELFF.

In its sample, this clonotype was seen many times. The chain is built from TRBV20-1 and TRBJ2-5; unclear D gene. Trimming cost V 6 bases and J 1 base, with 9 bases left between them. The CDR3 has 12 amino acids. Germline V gene lookup returns CDR1 DFQATT and CDR2 SNEGSKA (reference sequence). The DNA for the CDR3 is TGCAGTGCCCCGGGCCTCCAAGAGACCCAGTACTTC. Encoded protein: CSAPGLQETQYF.

This clonotype appeared a few times. The V and J genes are TRBV5-1 and TRBJ2-7, with 7 bases aligning to TRBD1. The CDR3 contains 17 residues. The V gene's germline CDR1 is SGHRS and CDR2 YFSETQ. V shed 3 bases and J 0 bases; nucleotides not matched to a gene: 12. CDR3 DNA: TGCGCCAGCAGCTCGGATTCGGACAGGCTATACTCCTACGAGCAGTACTTC. It translates to CASSSDSDRLYSYEQYF.

This clonotype occurred many times. The J gene is TRBJ1-5, the V gene TRBV10-3; D might be TRBD1 (5 bases). V was clipped by 5 bases and J by 7 bases, with 18 bases between them. The germline V gene has CDR1 ENHRY and CDR2 SYGVKD. CDR3 length equals 15 residues. The DNA for the CDR3 is TGTGCCATCAGTCCAGGCGAGGGGTTAGGACAGCCCCAGCATTTT. Translated: CAISPGEGLGQPQHF.

This clonotype was observed many times. The chain is built from TRBV29-1 and TRBJ2-5; the D gene is possibly TRBD2 (7 bases). This CDR3 is built from 14 residues. V was trimmed by 4 bases and J by 3 bases, leaving 15 bases between them. Germline V gene lookup returns CDR1 SQVTM and CDR2 ANQGSEA. DNA for the CDR3: TGCAGCGTTGCAGTCGGGGGGCGAAAAGAGACCCAGTACTTC. It specifies CSVAVGGRKETQYF.

Only a few counts were recorded for this clonotype. The gene calls are TRBV28 and TRBJ1-2; no firm D call. Trimming took off 4 bases at V and 7 bases at J, with 7 bases between the two ends. CDR3 size: 11 residues. The germline gives CDR1 MDHEN, CDR2 SYDVKM. CDR3 in amino acids: CASSSTLGYTF. The CDR3 DNA follows: TGTGCCAGCAGTTCTACGCTTGGCTACACCTTC.

This clonotype was seen at least ten times. The rearrangement joins TRBV4-1 to TRBJ2-5; D remains unclear. The V end lost 1 base, the J end lost 5 bases, and 8 bases lay between the germline ends. There are 13 residues in the CDR3. Germline V gene data show CDR1 as MGHRA and CDR2 as YSYEKL. DNA of the CDR3: TGCGCCAGCAGCCAAGGGTTTACGGAGACCCAGTACTTC. Residues: CASSQGFTETQYF.

This clonotype was counted at least ten times. The chain carries TRBV7-3 and TRBJ2-2; D is ambiguous. CDR3 size: 14 residues. Germline CDR1 SGHTA, CDR2 FQGTGA. The V end was cut by 5 bases, the J end by 6 bases, with 13 bases between. This chain's CDR3 is CASSPQDGPGELFF. DNA for the CDR3: TGTGCCAGCAGCCCTCAAGACGGACCCGGGGAGCTGTTTTTT.

This clonotype was counted at least ten times. The rearrangement links TRBV19 to TRBJ1-6; 8 nucleotides match TRBD1. Germline V lookup: CDR1 LNHDA, CDR2 SQIVND (reference sequence). CDR3 size: 14 residues. Trimming removed 8 bases from V and 9 bases from J; junction bases left unmatched: 9. CDR3 nucleotide sequence: TGTGCCAGTGAGGGACAGGATGGACTTTCACCCCTCCACTTT. Translating it yields CASEGQDGLSPLHF.

The table lists this clonotype with a few counts. The chain has TRBV6-4 and TRBJ2-4, with 11 positions matching TRBD1. The junction had 6 bases not matched to a gene; V was cut back by 5 bases and J by 6 bases. This CDR3 contains 15 residues. Germline CDR1 is MRHNA and CDR2 is SNTAGT. The CDR3 DNA sequence: TGTGCCAGCAGTCTCGGGACAGGGGGAAGAAACATTCAGTACTTC. It translates to CASSLGTGGRNIQYF.

V and J are TRBV30 and TRBJ2-6; D gene ambiguous. The CDR3 loop spans 13 amino acids. V was shortened by 1 base and J by 2 bases, with 3 bases between the two germline ends. The germline V gene has CDR1 GTSNPN and CDR2 SVGIG (reference sequence). For the CDR3, the DNA is TGTGCCTGGAGTGGAACTGGGGCCAACGTCCTGACTTTC. Translating it yields CAWSGTGANVLTF.

With respect to this clonotype: This sequence may be a read error, since a much larger clone differs from it by one base. The chain has TRBV28 and TRBJ1-2; 7 nucleotides match TRBD1. The length of the CDR3 is 14 residues. J gave up 3 bases and V 6 bases, and 7 bases lay outside the gene matches. The germline gives CDR1 MDHEN, CDR2 SYDVKM. The CDR3 nucleotides read TGTGCCAGCAGCCCGGGACAGATAGACTATGGCTACACCTTC. It encodes CASSPGQIDYGYTF.

This clonotype was detected ten times or more. The gene calls are TRBV6-1 and TRBJ1-3; D gene ambiguous. The length of the CDR3 is 13 residues. Trimming pared 1 base from V and 8 bases from J, leaving 9 bases between. CDR1 and CDR2 (germline): MNHNS, SASEGT. This chain's CDR3 is CASSEEGWDTIYF. DNA of the CDR3: TGTGCCAGCAGTGAAGAGGGATGGGACACCATATATTTT.

This clonotype turned up a few times. This chain uses TRBV28 with TRBJ2-7, with D maybe TRBD1 (6 bases). This CDR3 region has 16 residues. Germline V CDR1 and CDR2: MDHEN, SYDVKM. Trimming took off 6 bases at V and 5 bases at J, with 23 bases between the two ends. The CDR3 DNA sequence: TGTGCCAGCAGCCCCATAGGGCAGGGGACGGTGGACGAGCAGTACTTC. As protein: CASSPIGQGTVDEQYF. The whole variable domain, filled in from reference TRBV28 and TRBJ2-7, reads DVKVTQSSRYLVKRTGEKVFLECVQDMDHENMFWYRQDPGLGLRLIYFSYDVKMKEKGDIPEGYSVSREKKERFSLILESASTNQTSMYLCASSPIGQGTVDEQYFGPGTRLTVT.

This clonotype was seen ten or more times. The J gene is TRBJ1-3, the V gene TRBV12-3 or TRBV12-4; D gene unclear. The CDR3 totals 13 residues. V was cut by 5 bases and J by 9 bases, with 14 bases left in between. The CDR3 protein is CASSPVPSGTIYF. CDR3 in DNA: TGTGCCAGCAGTCCCGTCCCGTCGGGCACCATATATTTT.

This clonotype turned up a few times. This chain joins TRBV11-2 and TRBJ2-7; 8 nucleotides agree with TRBD2. Germline CDR1 and CDR2: SGHAT and FQNNGV. Trimming removed 0 bases from V and 2 bases from J; junction bases left unmatched: 3. The CDR3 is 15 amino acids. As DNA, the CDR3 is TGTGCCAGCAGCTTAGATGGTAGCGGGACCTACGAGCAGTACTTC. It encodes CASSLDGSGTYEQYF.

This clonotype was counted ten times or more. This rearrangement joins TRBV12-3 or TRBV12-4 to TRBJ1-1; TRBD1 matches at 9 bases. V was pared by 5 bases and J by 4 bases, with 5 bases of the junction left unmatched. This CDR3 is 14 amino acids long. For the CDR3, the DNA is TGTGCCAGCAGTGGGGACAGGGAGGTCACTGAAGCTTTCTTT. Protein product: CASSGDREVTEAFF.